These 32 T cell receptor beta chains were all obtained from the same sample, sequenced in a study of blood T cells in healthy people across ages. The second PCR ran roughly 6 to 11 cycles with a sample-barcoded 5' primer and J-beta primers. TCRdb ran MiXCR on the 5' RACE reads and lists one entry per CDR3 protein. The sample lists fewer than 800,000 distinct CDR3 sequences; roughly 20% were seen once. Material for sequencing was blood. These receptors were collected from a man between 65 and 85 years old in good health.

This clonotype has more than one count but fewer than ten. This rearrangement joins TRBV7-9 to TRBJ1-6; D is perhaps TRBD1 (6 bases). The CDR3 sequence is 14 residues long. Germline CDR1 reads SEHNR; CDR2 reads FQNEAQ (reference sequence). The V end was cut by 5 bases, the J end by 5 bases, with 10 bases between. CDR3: CASSGTLDNSPLHF. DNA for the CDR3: TGTGCCAGCAGCGGGACACTTGATAATTCACCCCTCCACTTT.

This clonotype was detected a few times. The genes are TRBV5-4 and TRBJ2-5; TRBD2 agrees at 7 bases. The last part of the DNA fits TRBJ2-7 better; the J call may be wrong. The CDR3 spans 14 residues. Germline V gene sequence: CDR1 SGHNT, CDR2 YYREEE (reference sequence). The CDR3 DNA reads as TGTGCCAGCAGCTTCGGCCTAGCGGTCAACGAGCAGTACTTC. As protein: CASSFGLAVNEQYF.

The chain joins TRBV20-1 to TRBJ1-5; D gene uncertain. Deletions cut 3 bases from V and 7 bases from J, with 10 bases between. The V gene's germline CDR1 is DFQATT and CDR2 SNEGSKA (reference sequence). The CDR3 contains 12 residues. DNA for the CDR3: TGCAGTGCTAGGATTTTCCGCCAGCCCCAGCATTTT. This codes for CSARIFRQPQHF.

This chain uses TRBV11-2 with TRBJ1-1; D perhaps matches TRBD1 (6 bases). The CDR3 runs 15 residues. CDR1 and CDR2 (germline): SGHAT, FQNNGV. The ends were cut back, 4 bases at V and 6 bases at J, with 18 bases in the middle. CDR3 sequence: CASSSPAGEFSEAFF. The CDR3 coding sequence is TGTGCCAGCAGCTCGCCTGCAGGGGAATTCTCTGAAGCTTTCTTT.

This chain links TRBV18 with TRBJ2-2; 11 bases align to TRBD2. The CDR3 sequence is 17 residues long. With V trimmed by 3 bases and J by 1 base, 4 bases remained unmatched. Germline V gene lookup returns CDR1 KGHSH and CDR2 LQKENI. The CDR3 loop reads CASSPELAGENTGELFF. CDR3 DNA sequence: TGTGCCAGCTCACCGGAACTAGCGGGAGAGAACACCGGGGAGCTGTTTTTT.

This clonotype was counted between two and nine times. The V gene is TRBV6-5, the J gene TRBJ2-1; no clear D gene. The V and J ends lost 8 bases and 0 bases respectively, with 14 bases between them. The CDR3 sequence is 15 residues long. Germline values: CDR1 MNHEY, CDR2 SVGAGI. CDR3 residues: CASVPRRSSYNEQFF. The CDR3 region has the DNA TGTGCCAGCGTCCCCCGGCGCAGCTCCTACAATGAGCAGTTCTTC.

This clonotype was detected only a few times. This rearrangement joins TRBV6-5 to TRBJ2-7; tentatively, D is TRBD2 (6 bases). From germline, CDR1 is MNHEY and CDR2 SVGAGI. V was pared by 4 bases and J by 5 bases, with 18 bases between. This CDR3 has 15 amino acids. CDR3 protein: CASSWRNRASDEQYF. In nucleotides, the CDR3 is TGTGCCAGCAGTTGGCGGAACCGAGCTAGCGACGAGCAGTACTTC.

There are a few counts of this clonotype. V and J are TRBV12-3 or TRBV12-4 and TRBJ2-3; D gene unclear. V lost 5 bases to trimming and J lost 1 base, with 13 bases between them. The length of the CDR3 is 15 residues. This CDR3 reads CASSQLAGRTDTQYF. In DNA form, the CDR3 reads TGTGCCAGCAGTCAATTAGCAGGCCGCACAGATACGCAGTATTTT.

This CDR3 reads CSARLTGRTEAFF. In nucleotides, the CDR3 is TGCAGTGCTAGACTCACAGGACGGACTGAAGCTTTCTTT. The chain is built from TRBV20-1 and TRBJ1-1; tentatively, D is TRBD1 (5 bases). Germline CDR1 DFQATT, CDR2 SNEGSKA (reference sequence). The CDR3 loop spans 13 amino acids. Trimming removed 2 bases from V and 5 bases from J, with 12 bases in between.

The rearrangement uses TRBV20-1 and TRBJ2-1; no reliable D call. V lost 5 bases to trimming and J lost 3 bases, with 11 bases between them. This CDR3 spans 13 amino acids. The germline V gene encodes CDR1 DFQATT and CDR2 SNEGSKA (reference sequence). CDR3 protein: CSAPSASYNEQFF. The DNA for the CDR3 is TGCAGTGCTCCGAGTGCCAGCTACAATGAGCAGTTCTTC.

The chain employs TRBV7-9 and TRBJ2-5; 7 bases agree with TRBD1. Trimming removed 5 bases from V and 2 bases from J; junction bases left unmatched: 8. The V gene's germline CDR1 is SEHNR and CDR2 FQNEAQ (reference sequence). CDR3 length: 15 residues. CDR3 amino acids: CASSQYRDSQETQYF. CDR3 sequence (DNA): TGTGCCAGCAGCCAATACCGGGACAGTCAAGAGACCCAGTACTTC.

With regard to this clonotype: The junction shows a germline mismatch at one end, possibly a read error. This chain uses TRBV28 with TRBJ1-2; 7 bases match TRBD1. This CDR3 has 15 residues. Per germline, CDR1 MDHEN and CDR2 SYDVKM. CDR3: CAGSSEGAGGGGYTF. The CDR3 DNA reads TGTGCCGGCAGTTCGGAGGGGGCGGGAGGAGGAGGCTACACCTTC.

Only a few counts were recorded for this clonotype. Written as DNA, the CDR3 is TGTGCCAGCAGCTTAGGACAGGGTCCACGCAATCAGCCCCAGCATTTT. As protein: CASSLGQGPRNQPQHF. The V and J genes are TRBV7-9 and TRBJ1-5; 7 nucleotides line up with TRBD1. From germline, CDR1 is SEHNR and CDR2 FQNEAQ (reference sequence). The CDR3 sequence is 16 residues long. V was pared by 1 base and J by 2 bases, with 5 bases of the junction left unmatched.

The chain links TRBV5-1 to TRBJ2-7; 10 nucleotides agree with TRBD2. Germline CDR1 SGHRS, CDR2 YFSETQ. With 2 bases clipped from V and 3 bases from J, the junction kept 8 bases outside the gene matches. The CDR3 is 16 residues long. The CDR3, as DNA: TGCGCCAGCAGCTTAGGGGCTAGCGGGAGTTTCTACGAGCAGTACTTC. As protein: CASSLGASGSFYEQYF.

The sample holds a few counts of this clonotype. In DNA, the CDR3 is TGCGCCAGCAGCTTGGCCCCATCAGGACTAGCGTCCAATGAGCAGTTCTTC. Amino acids: CASSLAPSGLASNEQFF. V and J are TRBV5-1 and TRBJ2-1; 9 nucleotides match TRBD2. V was clipped by 0 bases and J by 6 bases; unmatched bases: 10. From germline, CDR1 is SGHRS and CDR2 YFSETQ. This CDR3 has 17 residues.

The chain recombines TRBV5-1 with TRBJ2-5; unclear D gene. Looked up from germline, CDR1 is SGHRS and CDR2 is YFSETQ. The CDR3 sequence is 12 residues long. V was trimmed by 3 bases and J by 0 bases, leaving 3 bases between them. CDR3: CASSWYQETQYF. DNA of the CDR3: TGCGCCAGCAGCTGGTACCAAGAGACCCAGTACTTC.

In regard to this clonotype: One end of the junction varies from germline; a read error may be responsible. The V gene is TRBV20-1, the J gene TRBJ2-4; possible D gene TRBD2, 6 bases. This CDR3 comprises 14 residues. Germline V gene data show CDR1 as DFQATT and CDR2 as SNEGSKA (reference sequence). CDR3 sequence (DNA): TGCAGAGCTAGTGGCGGCCGCGGGGTAAACATTCAGTACTTC. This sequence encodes CRASGGRGVNIQYF.

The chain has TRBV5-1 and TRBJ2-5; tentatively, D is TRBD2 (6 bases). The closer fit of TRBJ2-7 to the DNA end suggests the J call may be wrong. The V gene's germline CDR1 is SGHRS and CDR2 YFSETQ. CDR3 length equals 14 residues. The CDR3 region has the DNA TGCGCCAGCGCTCCTAGTACGGGGGCCTACGAGCAGTACTTC. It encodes CASAPSTGAYEQYF.

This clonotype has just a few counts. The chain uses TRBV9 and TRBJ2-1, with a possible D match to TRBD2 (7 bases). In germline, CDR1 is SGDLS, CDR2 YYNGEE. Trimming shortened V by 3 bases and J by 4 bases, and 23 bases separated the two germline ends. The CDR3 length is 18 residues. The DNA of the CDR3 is TGTGCCAGCAGCGCAGAAGCGAGGGAGGGGGAGTGGTACAATGAGCAGTTCTTC. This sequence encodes CASSAEAREGEWYNEQFF.

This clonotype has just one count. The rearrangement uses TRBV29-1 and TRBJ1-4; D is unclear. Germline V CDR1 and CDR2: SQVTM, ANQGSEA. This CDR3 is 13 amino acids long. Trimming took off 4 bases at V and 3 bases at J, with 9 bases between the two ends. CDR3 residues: CSVARGSNEKLFF. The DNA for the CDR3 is TGCAGCGTTGCGCGTGGGTCTAATGAAAAACTGTTTTTT.

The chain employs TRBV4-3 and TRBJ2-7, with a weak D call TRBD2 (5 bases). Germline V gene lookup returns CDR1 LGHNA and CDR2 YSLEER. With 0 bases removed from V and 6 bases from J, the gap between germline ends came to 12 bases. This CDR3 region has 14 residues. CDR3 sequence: CASSQDLGSAEQYF. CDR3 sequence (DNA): TGCGCCAGCAGCCAAGACCTAGGGAGTGCCGAGCAGTACTTC.

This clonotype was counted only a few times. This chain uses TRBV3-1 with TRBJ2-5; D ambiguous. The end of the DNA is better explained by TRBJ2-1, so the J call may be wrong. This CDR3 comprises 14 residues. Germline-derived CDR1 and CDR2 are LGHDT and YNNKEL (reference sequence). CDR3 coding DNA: TGTGCCAGCAGCCAAGGGACGGCATCCAATGAGCAGTTCTTC. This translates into CASSQGTASNEQFF.

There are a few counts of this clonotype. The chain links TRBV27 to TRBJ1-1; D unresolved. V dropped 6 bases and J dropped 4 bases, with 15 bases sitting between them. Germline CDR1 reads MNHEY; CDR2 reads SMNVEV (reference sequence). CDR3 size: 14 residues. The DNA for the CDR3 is TGTGCCAGCAGCCCAGACGGATGGGGCACTGAAGCTTTCTTT. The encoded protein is CASSPDGWGTEAFF.

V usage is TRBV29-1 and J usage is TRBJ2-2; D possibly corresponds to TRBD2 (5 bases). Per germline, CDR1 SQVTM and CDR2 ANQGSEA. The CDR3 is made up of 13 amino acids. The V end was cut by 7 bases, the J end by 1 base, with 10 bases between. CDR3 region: CSGRGLNTGELFF. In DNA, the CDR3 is TGCAGCGGGCGTGGACTGAACACCGGGGAGCTGTTTTTT.

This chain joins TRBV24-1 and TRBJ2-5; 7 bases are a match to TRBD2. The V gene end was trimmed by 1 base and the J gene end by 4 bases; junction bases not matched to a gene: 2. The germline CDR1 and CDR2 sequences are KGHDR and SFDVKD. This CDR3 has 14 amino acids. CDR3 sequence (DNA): TGTGCCACCAGTGATTTATGGGAGGGAGAGACCCAGTACTTC. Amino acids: CATSDLWEGETQYF.

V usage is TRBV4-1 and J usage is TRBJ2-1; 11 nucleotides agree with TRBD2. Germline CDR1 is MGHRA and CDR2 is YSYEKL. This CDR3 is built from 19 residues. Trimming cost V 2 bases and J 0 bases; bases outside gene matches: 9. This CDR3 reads CASSQLAGGTFLSYNEQFF. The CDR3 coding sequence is TGCGCCAGCAGCCAACTAGCGGGAGGCACCTTTCTCTCCTACAATGAGCAGTTCTTC.

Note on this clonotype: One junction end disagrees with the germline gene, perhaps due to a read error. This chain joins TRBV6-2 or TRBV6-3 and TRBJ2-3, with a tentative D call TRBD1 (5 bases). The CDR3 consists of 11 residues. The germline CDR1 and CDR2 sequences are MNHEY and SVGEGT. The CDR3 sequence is CVSGRTDTQYF. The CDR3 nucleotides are TGCGTTTCAGGGCGCACAGATACGCAGTATTTT.

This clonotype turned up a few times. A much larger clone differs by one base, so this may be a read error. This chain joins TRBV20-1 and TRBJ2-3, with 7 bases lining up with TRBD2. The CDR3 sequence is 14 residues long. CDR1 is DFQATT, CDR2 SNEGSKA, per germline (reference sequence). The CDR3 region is CSARVAGVPDTRYF. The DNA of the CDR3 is TGCAGTGCTAGAGTGGCGGGAGTCCCAGATACGCGGTATTTT.

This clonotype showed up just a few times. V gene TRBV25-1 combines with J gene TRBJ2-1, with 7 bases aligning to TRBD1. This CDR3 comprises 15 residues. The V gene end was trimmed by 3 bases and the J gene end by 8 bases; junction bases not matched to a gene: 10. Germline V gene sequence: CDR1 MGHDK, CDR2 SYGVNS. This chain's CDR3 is CASSDPGTVGDEQFF. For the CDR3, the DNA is TGTGCCAGCAGTGATCCCGGGACAGTAGGCGATGAGCAGTTCTTC.

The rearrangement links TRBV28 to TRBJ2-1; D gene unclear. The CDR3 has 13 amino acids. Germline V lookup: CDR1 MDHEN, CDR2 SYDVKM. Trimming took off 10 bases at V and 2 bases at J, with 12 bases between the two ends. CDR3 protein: CATQTSTYNEQFF. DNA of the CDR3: TGTGCCACACAGACCTCTACCTACAATGAGCAGTTCTTC.

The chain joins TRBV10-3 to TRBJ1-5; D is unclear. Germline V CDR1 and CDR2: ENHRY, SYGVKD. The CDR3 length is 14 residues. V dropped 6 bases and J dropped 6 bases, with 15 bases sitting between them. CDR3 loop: CAIRAAAPGQPQHF. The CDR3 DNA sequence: TGTGCCATCAGGGCGGCAGCGCCGGGTCAGCCCCAGCATTTT.

This chain's CDR3 is CASSQETRSEQYF. The CDR3 coding sequence is TGCGCCAGCAGCCAAGAAACCAGGAGCGAGCAGTACTTC. The chain links TRBV4-3 to TRBJ2-5; D is unresolved. The J call is uncertain, as TRBJ2-7 better fits the DNA end. There are 13 residues in the CDR3. Germline CDR1 reads LGHNA; CDR2 reads YSLEER.